This is a list of T cell receptor beta chains from one sample in a study of cytomegalovirus exposure and HLA in healthy donors. Clones were read by immunoSEQ multiplex PCR, and TCRdb kept only the in-frame ones, dropping some. The table includes around 190,000 clones, 80% to 90% detected once. The sample comprised PBMCs. The receptors stem from a man aged 35 to 55 in good health and CMV-seropositive. Both conserved end residues are part of each CDR3. The D gene is left open where the match is weak.

j_gene	d_gene	v_gene	CDR3nt	CDR3aa
TRBJ1-1	TRBD1	TRBV25-1	TGTGCCAGCAAAAAGGGGGCAGGGGTTGAAGCTTTCTTT	CASKKGAGVEAFF
TRBJ1-4	TRBD1	TRBV5-1	TGCGCCAGCAGCACCTCCGGGACAGGGGGAGAAAAACTGTTTTTT	CASSTSGTGGEKLFF
TRBJ2-1	-	TRBV11-2	TGTGCCGGGGCGCTAGATGCCTACAATGAGCAGTTCTTC	CAGALDAYNEQFF
TRBJ1-5	TRBD1	TRBV25-1	TGTGCCAGCAGTGTTGGACAGGGGTTACATCAGCCCCAGCATTTT	CASSVGQGLHQPQHF
TRBJ1-1	-	TRBV19	TGTGCCAGTAATAGAGAAGGGGACACTGAAGCTTTCTTT	CASNREGDTEAFF
TRBJ2-1	-	TRBV19	TGTGCCAGTAGTATAGGTGGCCTCAACAATGAGCAGTTCTTC	CASSIGGLNNEQFF
TRBJ2-7	-	TRBV21-1	TGTGCCAGCAGCAAATCGCCAGGGCGGCGTAAAAAGTACTTC	CASSKSPGRRKKYF
TRBJ1-3	TRBD1	TRBV7-2	TGTGCCAGCAGCTTAGGGCGACAGGGTATCTCCGGAAACACCATATATTTT	CASSLGRQGISGNTIYF
TRBJ2-7	-	TRBV4-1	TGCGCCAGCAGCCAAGACAGGTACCCTCGCTACGAGCAGTACTTC	CASSQDRYPRYEQYF
TRBJ1-3	TRBD1	TRBV15	TGTGCCACCAGCAGAGCGGGACAGGGTACTGGAAACACCATATATTTT	CATSRAGQGTGNTIYF